Listed below are T cell receptor beta chains from one sample, sequenced in a study of regulatory T cells in long-lasting Graves disease. TCRdb used MiXCR to reprocess the multiplex PCR reads, holding one entry per CDR3 protein. This sample has roughly 450,000 distinct CDR3 sequences, with approximately 23% found just once. The starting material was peripheral blood mononuclear cells (PBMCs), obtained when the disease was refractory, from a patient treated with antithyroid drugs. The receptor source for this set is a female donor with Graves disease. The CDR3 runs from the conserved cysteine through the conserved F or W. A D gene is named only where the DNA matches it firmly. The listing skips clone size in some rows; elsewhere it reads once, few, many or a size class.

D gene,J gene,clone size,V gene,CDR3 protein,CDR3 DNA
NA,TRBJ1-1,few,TRBV7-7,CASSLELRGFYTEAFF,TGTGCTAGCAGCTTAGAACTTAGGGGGTTCTACACTGAAGCTTTCTTT
TRBD1,TRBJ2-7,few,TRBV14,CASSPPGTGDEQYF,TGTGCCAGCAGCCCTCCCGGGACAGGGGACGAGCAGTACTTC
NA,TRBJ2-5,NA,TRBV7-7,CASSLGIRETQYF,TGTGCTAGCAGCTTAGGGATCAGGGAGACCCAGTACTTC
TRBD2,TRBJ2-5,few,TRBV7-3,CASSLSTSGGLRRETQYF,TGTGCCAGCAGCTTAAGCACATCGGGAGGACTGAGGCGAGAGACCCAGTACTTC
TRBD2,TRBJ2-1,few,TRBV20-1,CSAPGRASGGALNEQFF,TGCAGTGCTCCCGGAAGAGCTAGCGGGGGGGCCCTCAATGAGCAGTTCTTC
NA,TRBJ1-5,many,TRBV27,CASSLWGALSQPQHF,TGTGCCAGCAGTTTATGGGGGGCTCTCAGTCAGCCCCAGCATTTT
TRBD1,TRBJ2-2,NA,TRBV29-1,CSVEERQGSPGELFF,TGCAGCGTCGAAGAAAGACAGGGAAGCCCCGGGGAGCTGTTTTTT
TRBD1,TRBJ2-7,many,TRBV29-1,CSVEIGTGDYEQYF,TGCAGCGTTGAAATTGGGACAGGGGACTACGAGCAGTACTTC
NA,TRBJ1-1,many,TRBV7-2,CASSLDRHMNTEAFF,TGTGCCAGCAGCTTAGATAGACATATGAACACTGAAGCTTTCTTT
TRBD2,TRBJ2-2,many,TRBV7-2,CASSLPGGASGELFF,TGTGCCAGCAGCTTACCGGGGGGGGCGTCCGGGGAGCTGTTTTTT
NA,TRBJ1-4,many,TRBV2,CASSKPRTGGNEKLFF,TGTGCCAGCAGTAAACCCCGGACGGGAGGTAATGAAAAACTGTTTTTT
NA,TRBJ1-5,NA,TRBV20-1,CSAPRIGNNQPQHF,TGCAGTGCTCCCCGGATCGGAAACAATCAGCCCCAGCATTTT
NA,TRBJ1-1,many,TRBV20-1,CSARDGSGDKAFF,TGCAGTGCTAGGGATGGTTCTGGGGATAAAGCTTTCTTT
NA,TRBJ1-1,NA,TRBV7-2,CASSLDFWSQAFF,TGTGCCAGCAGCTTAGATTTTTGGAGCCAAGCTTTCTTT
TRBD1,TRBJ1-4,few,TRBV5-6,CASSWDRGSTNEKLFF,TGTGCCAGCAGTTGGGACAGGGGTTCAACTAATGAAAAACTGTTTTTT
TRBD1,TRBJ1-4,few,TRBV4-3,CASSQDPGQGALGNEKLFF,TGCGCCAGCAGCCAGGACCCGGGACAGGGGGCCCTGGGGAATGAAAAACTGTTTTTT
NA,TRBJ1-1,many,TRBV28,CASSYGQRTNTEAFF,TGTGCCAGCAGTTACGGTCAACGAACGAACACTGAAGCTTTCTTT
NA,TRBJ1-2,NA,TRBV5-1,CASSLEVPALGYGYTF,TGCGCCAGCAGCTTGGAAGTCCCAGCCTTGGGCTATGGCTACACCTTC
NA,TRBJ1-1,many,TRBV12-3/TRBV12-4,CASSFVRSNTEAFF,TGTGCCAGCAGTTTTGTTAGGTCGAACACTGAAGCTTTCTTT
NA,TRBJ1-6,few,TRBV2,CASDGSSYNSPLHF,TGTGCCAGTGACGGGAGCTCCTATAATTCACCCCTCCACTTT
NA,TRBJ1-2,once,TRBV27,CASRTAIGGYTF,TGTGCCAGCCGGACGGCAATTGGAGGCTACACCTTC
NA,TRBJ2-7,many,TRBV7-2,CASSPAAQPSYEQYF,TGTGCCAGCAGCCCGGCTGCCCAACCCTCGTACGAGCAGTACTTC
TRBD1,TRBJ2-7,few,TRBV18,CASSPPPGQGGSEQYF,TGTGCCAGCTCACCACCGCCCGGACAGGGGGGAAGCGAGCAGTACTTC
NA,TRBJ1-4,many,TRBV28,CASSFTGHRNEKLFF,TGTGCCAGCAGTTTTACGGGACACCGTAATGAAAAACTGTTTTTT
NA,TRBJ2-5,many,TRBV28,CASSGLSGLKTQYF,TGTGCCAGCAGTGGACTAAGCGGATTGAAGACCCAGTACTTC
TRBD1,TRBJ1-1,many,TRBV28,CASKTGGLEKAFF,TGTGCCAGCAAGACAGGGGGCTTGGAGAAGGCTTTCTTT
TRBD2,TRBJ2-7,NA,TRBV20-1,CSARDPSGRSYEQYF,TGCAGTGCTAGAGATCCTAGCGGGCGCTCCTACGAGCAGTACTTC
NA,TRBJ1-5,many,TRBV28,CASGFRDINQPQHF,TGTGCCAGCGGATTCCGGGACATCAATCAGCCCCAGCATTTT
TRBD1,TRBJ1-2,many,TRBV6-1,CASSRPGQANYGYTF,TGTGCCAGCAGCAGACCGGGACAGGCAAACTATGGCTACACCTTC
NA,TRBJ1-1,few,TRBV25-1,CASSELTPNQGAFF,TGTGCCAGCAGTGAATTGACGCCTAATCAGGGAGCTTTCTTT